Each of the 27 T cell receptor beta chains below was sequenced from the same sample in a study of shared clonotypes between healthy human individuals. Profiling relied on immunoSEQ multiplex PCR, and the TCRdb table lists in-frame clones only, not all of them. The table shows 2 million to 3 million clones, with roughly 93% occurring only once. Sequenced sample: naive CD4+ T cells from PBMCs. Sample subset: CD45RA+ positively selected. Source of these receptors: a man younger than 35 in good health. Some clones in this sample may be carry-over from other donors' samples.

This chain connects TRBV7-8 to TRBJ2-7; 8 nucleotides line up with TRBD1. The CDR3 covers 16 residues. The germline V gene encodes CDR1 SGHVS and CDR2 FQNEAQ. V was pared by 0 bases and J by 7 bases, with 11 bases of the junction left unmatched. CDR3 DNA: TGTGCCAGCAGCTTAGCGGTTCTGGGACAGGCCAGGGAGCAGTACTTC. Translation gives CASSLAVLGQAREQYF.

The table lists this clone with a count of one. The rearrangement joins TRBV7-9 to TRBJ2-1; D remains unclear. The CDR3 sequence is 12 residues long. Per germline, CDR1 SEHNR and CDR2 FQNEAQ (reference sequence). The germline V and J ends were trimmed by 3 bases and 9 bases, with 9 bases remaining between them. The CDR3: CASSFGDTEQFF. CDR3 nucleotides: TGTGCCAGCAGCTTTGGGGATACTGAGCAGTTCTTC.

J is TRBJ2-7 and V is TRBV5-1, with TRBD1 identical over 7 bases. Germline V gene data show CDR1 as SGHRS and CDR2 as YFSETQ. V gave up 3 bases and J gave up 0 bases; unmatched junction bases: 3. The CDR3 extends over 14 amino acids. CDR3: CASSSTGNSYEQYF. Here the CDR3 DNA reads TGCGCCAGCAGCTCGACAGGGAACTCCTACGAGCAGTACTTC. Filled out from reference TRBV5-1 and TRBJ2-7, the complete variable domain reads KAGVTQTPRYLIKTRGQQVTLSCSPISGHRSVSWYQQTPGQGLQFLFEYFSETQRNKGNFPGRFSGRQFSNSRSEMNVSTLELGDSALYLCASSSTGNSYEQYFGPGTRLTVT.

This clone has a single count. This rearrangement joins TRBV5-1 to TRBJ2-1; D unclear. Trimming pared 0 bases from V and 4 bases from J, leaving 14 bases between. The V gene's germline CDR1 is SGHRS and CDR2 YFSETQ. The CDR3 is made up of 16 amino acids. The CDR3 DNA is TGCGCCAGCAGCTTGGGGTGGATGCGGCCTTACAATGAGCAGTTCTTC. Its protein product is CASSLGWMRPYNEQFF.

This rearrangement joins TRBV28 to TRBJ2-1, with D possibly matching TRBD1 (5 bases). Germline values: CDR1 MDHEN, CDR2 SYDVKM. This CDR3 region has 14 residues. V lost 8 bases and J lost 5, with 16 bases in between. CDR3 bases: TGTGCCAGCGATCGGGCAGGGCGTAACAATGAGCAGTTCTTC. Translation: CASDRAGRNNEQFF.

The J gene is TRBJ1-2, the V gene TRBV4-1, with D maybe TRBD1 (6 bases). This CDR3 has 11 residues. Per germline, CDR1 MGHRA and CDR2 YSYEKL. V dropped 5 bases and J dropped 8 bases, with 9 bases sitting between them. CDR3 nucleotide sequence: TGCGCCAGCAGCTCACAGGGAGGCTACACCTTC. Translating gives CASSSQGGYTF.

V usage is TRBV9 and J usage is TRBJ2-7; D is unresolved. In germline, CDR1 is SGDLS, CDR2 YYNGEE. The CDR3 covers 14 residues. V dropped 1 base and J dropped 5 bases, with 13 bases sitting between them. The CDR3 DNA sequence: TGTGCCAGCAGCGTAACCAGAGCCAGCCACGAGCAGTACTTC. This encodes CASSVTRASHEQYF.

The chain is built from TRBV14 and TRBJ2-5, with D possibly matching TRBD2 (5 bases). This CDR3 region has 16 residues. CDR1 SGHDN and CDR2 FVKESK come from the germline V gene. V lost 0 bases and J lost 2, with 13 bases in between. In nucleotides, the CDR3 is TGTGCCAGCAGCCAAGATCGTCCTAGCTTACAAGAGACCCAGTACTTC. It translates to CASSQDRPSLQETQYF.

This sequence joins TRBV6-6 and TRBJ1-1; D is perhaps TRBD1 (6 bases). Germline-derived CDR1 and CDR2 are MNHNY and SVGAGI (reference sequence). The length of the CDR3 is 14 residues. Deletions cut 7 bases from V and 3 bases from J, with 15 bases between. The CDR3 DNA sequence: TGTGCCAGCACTCCGGGGGGCCTGTACACTGAAGCTTTCTTT. This sequence encodes CASTPGGLYTEAFF.

The chain recombines TRBV7-2 with TRBJ2-2; TRBD2 might be the D (6 bases). Trimming stripped 0 bases from V and 1 base from J, with 9 bases between. Germline V gene data show CDR1 as SGHTA and CDR2 as FQGNSA. The CDR3 extends over 16 amino acids. CDR3 in amino acids: CASSLAGGGNTGELFF. The CDR3 region has the DNA TGTGCCAGCAGCTTAGCTGGGGGAGGGAACACCGGGGAGCTGTTTTTT.

A few counts support this clone. The chain has TRBV15 and TRBJ1-1; D may be TRBD1 (6 bases). The CDR3 runs 13 residues. Trimming removed 6 bases at V and 4 bases at J, with 12 bases between. Per the germline V gene, CDR1 is LNHNV and CDR2 is YYDKDF (reference sequence). The CDR3 sequence: CATSPVQGTEAFF. For the CDR3, the DNA is TGTGCCACCAGTCCCGTACAGGGCACTGAAGCTTTCTTT.

V gene TRBV19 combines with J gene TRBJ1-2; 7 nucleotides agree with TRBD1. The germline CDR1 and CDR2 sequences are LNHDA and SQIVND (reference sequence). The CDR3 has 12 residues. The V gene end was trimmed by 6 bases and the J gene end by 7 bases; junction bases not matched to a gene: 5. Written as DNA, the CDR3 is TGTGCCAGTAGCGACAGGGAGACTGGCTACACCTTC. It specifies CASSDRETGYTF.

The chain recombines TRBV4-3 with TRBJ1-1, with 7 positions matching TRBD1. The junction had 11 bases not matched to a gene; V was cut back by 4 bases and J by 3 bases. This CDR3 spans 16 amino acids. Germline CDR1 is LGHNA and CDR2 is YSLEER. The DNA of the CDR3 is TGCGCCAGCAGCCCCGGGAGGGGGCCCGGGCACACTGAAGCTTTCTTT. Translating gives CASSPGRGPGHTEAFF.

This chain uses TRBV19 with TRBJ2-4; D remains unclear. The V end lost 3 bases, the J end lost 4 bases, and 7 bases lay between the germline ends. CDR3 size: 13 residues. Germline assignment: CDR1 LNHDA and CDR2 SQIVND (reference sequence). The chain's CDR3 is CASSIVVKNIQYF. As DNA, the CDR3 is TGTGCCAGTAGTATTGTTGTTAAAAACATTCAGTACTTC.

As to this clone: In the same sample, other DNA sequences code for this CDR3. The CDR3 sequence is CASSWDSSYGYTF. DNA for the CDR3: TGCGCCAGCAGTTGGGACAGCTCCTATGGCTACACCTTC. The chain employs TRBV5-1 and TRBJ1-2, with 7 bases fitting TRBD1. Germline CDR1 is SGHRS and CDR2 is YFSETQ. The CDR3 extends over 13 amino acids. V gave up 5 bases and J gave up 4 bases; unmatched junction bases: 5.

This clone appeared a single time. This rearrangement joins TRBV7-3 to TRBJ2-1; D tentatively fits TRBD1 or TRBD2 (5 bases each). V gave up 6 bases and J gave up 9 bases, with 12 bases separating them. Germline V gene data show CDR1 as SGHTA and CDR2 as FQGTGA. This CDR3 has 12 residues. In DNA form, the CDR3 reads TGTGCCAGCAGAGGGGAGCCGGCTGAGCAGTTCTTC. Its translation: CASRGEPAEQFF.

The chain uses TRBV4-3 and TRBJ2-1; D gene uncertain. Germline CDR1 and CDR2: LGHNA and YSLEER. The CDR3 has 13 residues. V was pared by 4 bases and J by 3 bases, with 7 bases between. CDR3 sequence reads: CASSPQVYNEQFF. CDR3 in DNA: TGCGCCAGCAGCCCTCAGGTCTACAATGAGCAGTTCTTC.

The genes are TRBV5-1 and TRBJ1-1; no clear D gene. V was cut by 6 bases and J by 1 base, with 10 bases left in between. Germline loops: CDR1 SGHRS, CDR2 YFSETQ. This CDR3 contains 13 residues. The CDR3 region has the DNA TGCGCCAGCACTAAAGAGACGAACACTGAAGCTTTCTTT. This sequence encodes CASTKETNTEAFF.

This clone was seen only once. The chain's CDR3 is CASSSLLGYEQYF. For the CDR3, the DNA is TGTGCCAGCAGTAGTCTGTTAGGCTACGAGCAGTACTTC. The chain uses TRBV6-5 and TRBJ2-7; no definite D call. The germline V gene has CDR1 MNHEY and CDR2 SVGAGI. V was pared by 5 bases and J by 3 bases, with 11 bases between. This CDR3 region has 13 residues.

Details on this clone: Different DNA sequences within this sample yield the same CDR3. The chain couples TRBV28 to TRBJ1-3; D call uncertain. Per germline, CDR1 MDHEN and CDR2 SYDVKM. This CDR3 comprises 14 residues. The V and J ends lost 0 bases and 1 base respectively, with 4 bases between them. In nucleotides, the CDR3 is TGTGCCAGCAGTTTATGGGGGTCTGGAAACACCATATATTTT. Translating it yields CASSLWGSGNTIYF. Supplemented by reference TRBV28 and TRBJ1-3, the full variable domain reads DVKVTQSSRYLVKRTGEKVFLECVQDMDHENMFWYRQDPGLGLRLIYFSYDVKMKEKGDIPEGYSVSREKKERFSLILESASTNQTSMYLCASSLWGSGNTIYFGEGSWLTVV.

This clone appeared a few times. This sample includes further DNA sequences coding for the same CDR3. The chain combines TRBV7-9 with TRBJ1-1, with 8 bases that match TRBD1. The length of the CDR3 is 15 residues. The germline V gene encodes CDR1 SEHNR and CDR2 FQNEAQ (reference sequence). V trimming: 5 bases; J trimming: 1 base; junction bases outside the gene matches: 6. DNA of the CDR3: TGTGCCAGCAGCCCCAGGGGGCAGGGGAACACTGAAGCTTTCTTT. It is translated as CASSPRGQGNTEAFF.

The rearrangement uses TRBV6-5 and TRBJ1-2; TRBD1 matches at 8 bases. V shed 2 bases and J 5 bases; nucleotides not matched to a gene: 4. CDR1 is MNHEY and CDR2 is SVGAGI in the germline V gene. The CDR3 covers 14 residues. The chain's CDR3 is CASSYGQGGYGYTF. CDR3 bases: TGTGCCAGCAGTTACGGACAGGGTGGTTATGGCTACACCTTC.

The CDR3 DNA is TGTGCCACCGGGGGACTACCCTACAATGAGCAGTTCTTC. It encodes CATGGLPYNEQFF. The chain recombines TRBV2 with TRBJ2-1; TRBD2 matches at 7 bases. The CDR3 runs 13 residues. Trimming cost V 10 bases and J 2 bases; bases outside gene matches: 5. In germline, CDR1 is SNHLY, CDR2 FYNNEI.

The genes are TRBV12-5 and TRBJ2-1; 9 bases align to TRBD2. This CDR3 is 15 amino acids long. V was clipped by 1 base and J by 7 bases; unmatched bases: 5. CDR1 is LGHNT, CDR2 FRNRAP, per germline. Here the CDR3 reads CASGLGSGSSNEQFF. DNA of the CDR3: TGTGCTAGTGGTTTGGGTAGCGGGAGTTCAAATGAGCAGTTCTTC.

The chain couples TRBV4-1 to TRBJ2-7; 13 nucleotides align to TRBD2. The CDR3 loop spans 16 amino acids. Germline V CDR1 and CDR2: MGHRA, YSYEKL. The V and J ends lost 4 bases and 3 bases, in that order; junction bases with no gene match: 6. This chain's CDR3 is CASSPGLAGVSYEQYF. For the CDR3, the DNA is TGCGCCAGCAGCCCAGGACTAGCGGGAGTGAGCTACGAGCAGTACTTC.

The rearrangement uses TRBV7-3 and TRBJ2-3, with 9 positions matching TRBD2. The CDR3 contains 18 residues. With V trimmed by 1 base and J by 0 bases, 8 bases remained unmatched. The germline CDR1 and CDR2 sequences are SGHTA and FQGTGA. CDR3 residues: CASSLMAGTSTSTDTQYF. The CDR3 coding sequence is TGTGCCAGCAGCTTAATGGCGGGGACTAGCACTAGCACAGATACGCAGTATTTT.

The chain uses TRBV7-9 and TRBJ2-5, with TRBD2 matching 8 bases. The CDR3 is 18 amino acids. The V segment lost 5 bases and the J segment 1 base; nucleotides outside the gene matches: 15. Germline assignment: CDR1 SEHNR and CDR2 FQNEAQ (reference sequence). The CDR3 region is CASSPYLRASGLQETQYF. In DNA form, the CDR3 reads TGTGCCAGCAGCCCCTACCTCCGGGCTAGCGGGCTCCAAGAGACCCAGTACTTC.